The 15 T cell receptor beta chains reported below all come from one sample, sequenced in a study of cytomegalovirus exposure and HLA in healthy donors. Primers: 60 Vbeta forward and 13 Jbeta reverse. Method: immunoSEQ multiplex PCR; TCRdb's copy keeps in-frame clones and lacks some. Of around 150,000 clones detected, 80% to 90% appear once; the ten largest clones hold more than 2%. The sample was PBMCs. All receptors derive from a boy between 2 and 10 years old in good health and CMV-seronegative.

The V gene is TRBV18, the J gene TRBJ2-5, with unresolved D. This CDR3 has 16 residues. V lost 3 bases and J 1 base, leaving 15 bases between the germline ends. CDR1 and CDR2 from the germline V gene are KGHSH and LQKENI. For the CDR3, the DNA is TGTGCCAGCTCACCCGTCCACACCGCCCTCCAAGAGACCCAGTACTTC. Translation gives CASSPVHTALQETQYF.

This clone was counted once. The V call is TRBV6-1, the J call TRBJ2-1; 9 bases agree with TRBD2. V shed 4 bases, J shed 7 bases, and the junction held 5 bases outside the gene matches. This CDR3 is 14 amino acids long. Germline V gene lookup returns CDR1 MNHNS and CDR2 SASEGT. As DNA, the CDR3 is TGTGCCAGCAGTGGAGGGACTAGCATAAATGAGCAGTTCTTC. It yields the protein CASSGGTSINEQFF.

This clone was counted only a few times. DNA of the CDR3: TGTGCCAGCAGCAGGGGGTCCCGAGGGAACTATCAGCCCCAGCATTTT. Its protein is CASSRGSRGNYQPQHF. The rearrangement links TRBV5-6 to TRBJ1-5; a possible D gene is TRBD1 (6 bases). V dropped 4 bases and J dropped 5 bases, with 19 bases sitting between them. The CDR3 extends over 16 amino acids. Germline values: CDR1 SGHDT, CDR2 YYEEEE.

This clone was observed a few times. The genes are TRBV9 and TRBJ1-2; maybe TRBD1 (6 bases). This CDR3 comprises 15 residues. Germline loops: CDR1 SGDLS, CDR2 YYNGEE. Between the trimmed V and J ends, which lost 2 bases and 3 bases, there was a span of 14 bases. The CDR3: CASSVGTQGDYGYTF. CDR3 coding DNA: TGTGCCAGCAGCGTGGGAACACAGGGTGACTATGGCTACACCTTC.

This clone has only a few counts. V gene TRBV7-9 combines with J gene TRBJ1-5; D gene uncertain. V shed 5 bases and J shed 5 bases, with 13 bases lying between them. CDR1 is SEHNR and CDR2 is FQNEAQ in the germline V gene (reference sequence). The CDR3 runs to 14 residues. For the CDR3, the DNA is TGTGCCAGCAGCCGGTCATCTCGGGATCAGCCCCAGCATTTT. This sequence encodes CASSRSSRDQPQHF.

The CDR3 spells CASSYQQGDNSPLHF. The CDR3, as DNA: TGCGCCAGCAGCTATCAACAAGGAGATAATTCACCCCTCCACTTT. The chain is built from TRBV5-1 and TRBJ1-6; no reliable D call. Germline assignment: CDR1 SGHRS and CDR2 YFSETQ. The V end was cut by 3 bases, the J end by 5 bases, with 12 bases between. CDR3 length equals 15 residues.

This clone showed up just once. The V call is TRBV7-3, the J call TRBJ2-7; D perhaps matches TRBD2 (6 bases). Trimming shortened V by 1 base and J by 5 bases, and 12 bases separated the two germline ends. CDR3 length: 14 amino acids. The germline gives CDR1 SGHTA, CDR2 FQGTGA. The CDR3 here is CASSLNGRPHEQYF. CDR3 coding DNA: TGTGCCAGCAGCTTAAACGGGAGACCCCACGAGCAGTACTTC. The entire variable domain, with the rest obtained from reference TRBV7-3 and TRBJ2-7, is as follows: GAGVSQTPSNKVTEKGKYVELRCDPISGHTALYWYRQSLGQGPEFLIYFQGTGAADDSGLPNDRFFAVRPEGSVSTLKIQRTERGDSAVYLCASSLNGRPHEQYFGPGTRLTVT.

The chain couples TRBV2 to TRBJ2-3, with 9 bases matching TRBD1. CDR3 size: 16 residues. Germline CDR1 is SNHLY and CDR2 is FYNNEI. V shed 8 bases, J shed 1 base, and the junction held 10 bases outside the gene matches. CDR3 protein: CASGQGQNAGTDTQYF. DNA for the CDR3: TGTGCCAGCGGACAGGGGCAAAATGCGGGCACAGATACGCAGTATTTT.

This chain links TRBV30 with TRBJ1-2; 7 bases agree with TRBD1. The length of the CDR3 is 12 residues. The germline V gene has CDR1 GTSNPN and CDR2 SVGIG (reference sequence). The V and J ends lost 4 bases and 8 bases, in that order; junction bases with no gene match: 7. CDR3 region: CAWTPQGYGYTF. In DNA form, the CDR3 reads TGTGCCTGGACCCCACAGGGGTACGGCTACACCTTC.

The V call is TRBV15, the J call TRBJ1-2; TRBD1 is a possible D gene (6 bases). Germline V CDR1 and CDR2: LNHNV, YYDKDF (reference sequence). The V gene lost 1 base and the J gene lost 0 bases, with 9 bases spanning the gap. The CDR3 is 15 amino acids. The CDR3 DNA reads TGTGCCACCAGCAGAGCACAGGGAGCTAACTATGGCTACACCTTC. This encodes CATSRAQGANYGYTF. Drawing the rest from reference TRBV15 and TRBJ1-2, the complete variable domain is DAMVIQNPRYQVTQFGKPVTLSCSQTLNHNVMYWYQQKSSQAPKLLFHYYDKDFNNEADTPDNFQSRRPNTSFCFLDIRSPGLGDTAMYLCATSRAQGANYGYTFGSGTRLTVV.

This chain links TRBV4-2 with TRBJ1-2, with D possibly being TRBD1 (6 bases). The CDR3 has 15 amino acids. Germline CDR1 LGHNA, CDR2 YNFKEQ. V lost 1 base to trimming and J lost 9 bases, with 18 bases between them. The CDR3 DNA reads TGTGCCAGCAGCCAAGTATTAGGACAGATTTATAGCTACACCTTC. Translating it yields CASSQVLGQIYSYTF.

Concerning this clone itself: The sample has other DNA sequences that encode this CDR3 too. CDR3 DNA sequence: TGTGCCAGCAGTTTGCCAGGCGCCTACGAGCAGTACTTC. The encoded protein is CASSLPGAYEQYF. The J gene is TRBJ2-7, the V gene TRBV28; no clear D. The germline gives CDR1 MDHEN, CDR2 SYDVKM. V gave up 3 bases and J gave up 2 bases, with 8 bases separating them. The CDR3 spans 13 residues.

The CDR3 DNA reads TGCGCCAGCAGCCAAGATCAAGCGATCGCCTACGAGCAGTACTTC. Translation: CASSQDQAIAYEQYF. The chain recombines TRBV4-1 with TRBJ2-7, with D hard to call. Trimming took off 0 bases at V and 2 bases at J, with 11 bases between the two ends. The CDR3 is made up of 15 amino acids. Germline V gene lookup returns CDR1 MGHRA and CDR2 YSYEKL.

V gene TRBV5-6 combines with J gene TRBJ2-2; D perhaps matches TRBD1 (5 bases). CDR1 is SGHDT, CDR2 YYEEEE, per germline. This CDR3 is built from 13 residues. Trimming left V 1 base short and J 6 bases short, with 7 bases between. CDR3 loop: CASSLRGPGELFF. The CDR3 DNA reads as TGTGCCAGCAGCTTGAGGGGTCCCGGGGAGCTGTTTTTT.

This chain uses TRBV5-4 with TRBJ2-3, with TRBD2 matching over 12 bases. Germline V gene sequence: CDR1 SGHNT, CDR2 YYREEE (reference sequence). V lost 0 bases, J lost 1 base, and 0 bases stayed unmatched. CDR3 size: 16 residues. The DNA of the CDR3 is TGTGCCAGCAGCTTGGGGACTAGCGGGGGCACAGATACGCAGTATTTT. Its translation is CASSLGTSGGTDTQYF. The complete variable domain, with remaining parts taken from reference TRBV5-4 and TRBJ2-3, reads ETGVTQSPTHLIKTRGQQVTLRCSSQSGHNTVSWYQQALGQGPQFIFQYYREEENGRGNFPPRFSGLQFPNYSSELNVNALELDDSALYLCASSLGTSGGTDTQYFGPGTRLTVL.